One sample yielded the 32 T cell receptor beta chains listed below, sequenced in a study of T cell changes during pregnancy in multiple sclerosis. Sequencing was performed with immunoSEQ multiplex PCR; in TCRdb, only in-frame clones are kept and a portion is missing. In the table there are nearly 110,000 clones, approximately 90% of which are singletons. The specimen was peripheral blood, collected after pregnancy. The receptors stem from a female donor with multiple sclerosis, enrolled in a pregnancy study.

The chain has TRBV30 and TRBJ2-1; a possible D gene is TRBD1 (5 bases). The V end was cut by 5 bases, the J end by 0 bases, with 11 bases between. CDR3 length: 14 residues. CDR1 and CDR2 (germline): GTSNPN, SVGIG (reference sequence). The CDR3 protein is CAWDSSSSYNEQFF. The CDR3 DNA reads TGTGCCTGGGACAGTAGTAGCTCCTACAATGAGCAGTTCTTC.

The genes are TRBV7-9 and TRBJ2-3; TRBD2 matches at 12 bases. Germline CDR1 and CDR2: SEHNR and FQNEAQ (reference sequence). Trimming removed 4 bases from V and 2 bases from J; junction bases left unmatched: 4. The CDR3 length is 16 residues. CDR3 sequence reads: CASSSRLAGATDTQYF. The CDR3 DNA reads TGTGCCAGCAGCTCCCGACTAGCGGGAGCCACAGATACGCAGTATTTT.

The chain combines TRBV7-3 with TRBJ2-1; 9 nucleotides agree with TRBD2. The junction had 4 bases not matched to a gene; V was cut back by 3 bases and J by 4 bases. Germline CDR1 and CDR2: SGHTA and FQGTGA. The CDR3 length is 15 residues. The CDR3 spells CASSFDSGGYNEQFF. CDR3 bases: TGTGCCAGCAGCTTTGATAGCGGGGGTTACAATGAGCAGTTCTTC.

This rearrangement joins TRBV4-1 to TRBJ2-1, with D maybe TRBD1 (6 bases). Trimming shortened V by 4 bases and J by 5 bases, and 12 bases separated the two germline ends. The CDR3 extends over 14 amino acids. CDR1 and CDR2 from the germline V gene are MGHRA and YSYEKL. The CDR3 sequence: CASSLMGADNEQFF. In DNA form, the CDR3 reads TGCGCCAGCAGCCTCATGGGGGCCGACAATGAGCAGTTCTTC.

The count of this clone is one. The V and J genes are TRBV6-4 and TRBJ2-3; the match to TRBD1 covers 10 bases. CDR1 MRHNA and CDR2 SNTAGT come from the germline V gene. This CDR3 is 15 amino acids long. V lost 2 bases and J lost 3; bases outside the gene matches: 2. CDR3 nucleotide sequence: TGTGCCAGCAGTGACGGACAGGGGGGAACAGATACGCAGTATTTT. It codes for CASSDGQGGTDTQYF.

The chain employs TRBV5-5 and TRBJ1-2; 8 bases are shared with TRBD1. The CDR3 is 13 amino acids. Germline V gives CDR1 SGHKS, CDR2 YYEKEE (reference sequence). V lost 3 bases, J lost 7 bases, and 5 bases stayed unmatched. The CDR3 spells CASSSGQGGGYTF. The CDR3 DNA reads as TGTGCCAGCAGCTCCGGACAGGGTGGTGGCTACACCTTC. Combining the CDR3 with reference TRBV5-5 and TRBJ1-2 gives the whole variable domain DAGVTQSPTHLIKTRGQQVTLRCSPISGHKSVSWYQQVLGQGPQFIFQYYEKEERGRGNFPDRFSARQFPNYSSELNVNALLLGDSALYLCASSSGQGGGYTFGSGTRLTVV.

The rearrangement links TRBV11-2 to TRBJ1-4; the D gene is possibly TRBD1 (5 bases). The CDR3 spans 13 residues. V was cut by 5 bases and J by 6 bases, with 10 bases left in between. The germline CDR1 and CDR2 sequences are SGHAT and FQNNGV. As DNA, the CDR3 is TGTGCCAGCAGCCCGGGGGGGTATGAAAAACTGTTTTTT. The encoded protein is CASSPGGYEKLFF.

This chain links TRBV4-1 with TRBJ2-1; 11 nucleotides line up with TRBD1. V was pared by 4 bases and J by 7 bases, with 9 bases of the junction left unmatched. The CDR3 loop spans 16 amino acids. Per germline, CDR1 MGHRA and CDR2 YSYEKL. The CDR3 sequence: CASSPLGQGAHNEQFF. The DNA for the CDR3 is TGCGCCAGCAGCCCACTCGGACAGGGGGCGCATAATGAGCAGTTCTTC.

The chain is built from TRBV28 and TRBJ1-1; 8 bases align to TRBD1. V dropped 6 bases and J dropped 4; count of bases not matched to a gene: 10. From germline, CDR1 is MDHEN and CDR2 SYDVKM. The CDR3 consists of 15 residues. CDR3 region: CASRNPGGGGTEAFF. The CDR3 DNA reads as TGTGCCAGCAGAAATCCAGGGGGCGGGGGCACTGAAGCTTTCTTT.

V is TRBV7-9 and J is TRBJ1-1; 7 bases line up with TRBD1. V lost 0 bases, J lost 0 bases, and 1 base stayed unmatched. The CDR3 length is 15 residues. Germline V lookup: CDR1 SEHNR, CDR2 FQNEAQ (reference sequence). CDR3 sequence (DNA): TGTGCCAGCAGCTTAGCGACAGGGATGAACACTGAAGCTTTCTTT. Protein: CASSLATGMNTEAFF. Full variable domain (outside the CDR3, taken from reference TRBV7-9 and TRBJ1-1): DTGVSQNPRHKITKRGQNVTFRCDPISEHNRLYWYRQTLGQGPEFLTYFQNEAQLEKSRLLSDRFSAERPKGSFSTLEIQRTEQGDSAMYLCASSLATGMNTEAFFGQGTRLTVV.

The rearrangement links TRBV5-6 to TRBJ1-3; D unresolved. V was shortened by 0 bases and J by 0 bases, with 7 bases between the two germline ends. This CDR3 region has 15 residues. In germline, CDR1 is SGHDT, CDR2 YYEEEE. CDR3 region: CASSLGGISGNTIYF. The CDR3, as DNA: TGTGCCAGCAGCTTGGGCGGAATCTCTGGAAACACCATATATTTT.

The chain joins TRBV25-1 to TRBJ2-7; no reliable D call. Looked up from germline, CDR1 is MGHDK and CDR2 is SYGVNS. The CDR3 consists of 12 residues. V lost 4 bases and J lost 7, with 11 bases in between. The CDR3 sequence: CASSAAAREQYF. CDR3 coding DNA: TGTGCCAGCAGTGCCGCGGCGAGGGAGCAGTACTTC.

This chain connects TRBV19 to TRBJ2-2; 8 nucleotides line up with TRBD1. The CDR3 is 15 amino acids. J lost 7 bases, V lost 5 bases, and 9 bases had no gene match. Germline CDR1 reads LNHDA; CDR2 reads SQIVND (reference sequence). The CDR3 bases are TGTGCCAGTAGTGTGGACAGGGCGGAGGACGGGGAGCTGTTTTTT. Amino acid sequence: CASSVDRAEDGELFF. Variable domain in full (rest from reference TRBV19 and TRBJ2-2): DGGITQSPKYLFRKEGQNVTLSCEQNLNHDAMYWYRQDPGQGLRLIYYSQIVNDFQKGDIAEGYSVSREKKESFPLTVTSAQKNPTAFYLCASSVDRAEDGELFFGEGSRLTVL.

The chain has TRBV15 and TRBJ2-5; D gene unclear. Trimming took off 0 bases at V and 5 bases at J, with 10 bases between the two ends. This CDR3 has 14 amino acids. CDR1 and CDR2 from the germline V gene are LNHNV and YYDKDF (reference sequence). The CDR3 reads CATSRDLSLETQYF. The CDR3, as DNA: TGTGCCACCAGCAGAGACCTAAGCTTGGAGACCCAGTACTTC.

The V and J genes are TRBV7-8 and TRBJ2-7; perhaps TRBD1 as D (5 bases). Trimming took off 3 bases at V and 3 bases at J, with 18 bases between the two ends. The CDR3 is 16 residues long. In germline, CDR1 is SGHVS, CDR2 FQNEAQ. This CDR3 reads CASSFPGLKGNYEQYF. CDR3 in DNA: TGTGCCAGCAGCTTCCCCGGTCTAAAGGGGAACTACGAGCAGTACTTC.

The V call is TRBV6-6, the J call TRBJ1-1; 7 bases agree with TRBD1. V trimming: 5 bases; J trimming: 1 base; junction bases outside the gene matches: 7. The CDR3 runs 15 residues. The germline V gene has CDR1 MNHNY and CDR2 SVGAGI (reference sequence). The chain's CDR3 is CASSPRQGQNTEAFF. CDR3 coding DNA: TGTGCCAGCAGTCCTCGACAGGGCCAGAACACTGAAGCTTTCTTT.

In its sample, this clone was seen once. The rearrangement links TRBV7-3 to TRBJ2-3; 7 nucleotides agree with TRBD1. In germline, CDR1 is SGHTA, CDR2 FQGTGA. V shed 5 bases, J shed 3 bases, and the junction held 8 bases outside the gene matches. CDR3 size: 15 residues. CDR3 sequence (DNA): TGTGCCAGCAGCGCGACGGGACAGCGGACAGATACGCAGTATTTT. Translation gives CASSATGQRTDTQYF.

This clone appeared a single time. This chain joins TRBV2 and TRBJ2-7; 7 positions match TRBD2. CDR1 and CDR2 (germline): SNHLY, FYNNEI. The CDR3 length is 14 residues. V shed 4 bases and J 2 bases; nucleotides not matched to a gene: 5. CDR3 bases: TGTGCCAGCAGTGCAGGACTAGTCCCCTACGAGCAGTACTTC. The encoded protein is CASSAGLVPYEQYF.

The chain combines TRBV7-2 with TRBJ2-7; possibly TRBD2 for D (5 bases). Germline V lookup: CDR1 SGHTA, CDR2 FQGNSA. The CDR3 totals 15 residues. V lost 1 base, J lost 0 bases, and 10 bases lay in between. CDR3 sequence: CASSLGGGSSYEQYF. In DNA form, the CDR3 reads TGTGCCAGCAGCTTAGGAGGAGGTAGCTCCTACGAGCAGTACTTC. Filled out from reference TRBV7-2 and TRBJ2-7, the complete variable domain reads GAGVSQSPSNKVTEKGKDVELRCDPISGHTALYWYRQSLGQGLEFLIYFQGNSAPDKSGLPSDRFSAERTGGSVSTLTIQRTQQEDSAVYLCASSLGGGSSYEQYFGPGTRLTVT.

The gene calls are TRBV7-8 and TRBJ2-7, with D tentatively TRBD1 (5 bases). The CDR3 extends over 14 amino acids. Germline CDR1 is SGHVS and CDR2 is FQNEAQ. V gave up 1 base and J gave up 2 bases, with 9 bases separating them. The CDR3 nucleotides are TGTGCCAGCAGCTTAGGACAGCCCCCCTACGAGCAGTACTTC. It codes for CASSLGQPPYEQYF.

The chain couples TRBV7-9 to TRBJ2-3; 7 bases are a match to TRBD1. Trimming at V came to 5 bases and at J to 0 bases, leaving 8 bases not matched to a gene. The germline gives CDR1 SEHNR, CDR2 FQNEAQ (reference sequence). CDR3 length: 16 residues. CDR3 coding DNA: TGTGCCAGCAGCCAGTTGGGACAGCGAAGCACAGATACGCAGTATTTT. This encodes CASSQLGQRSTDTQYF.

The chain recombines TRBV6-1 with TRBJ1-2; 7 nucleotides match TRBD1. This CDR3 spans 15 amino acids. With V trimmed by 7 bases and J by 2 bases, 10 bases remained unmatched. Germline V CDR1 and CDR2: MNHNS, SASEGT. CDR3 coding DNA: TGTGCCAGCACCTTAGACAGGGAAGGCAACTATGGCTACACCTTC. Its translation is CASTLDREGNYGYTF.

The V and J genes are TRBV5-1 and TRBJ1-1; 8 bases are shared with TRBD1. The CDR3 contains 13 residues. Germline V gene lookup returns CDR1 SGHRS and CDR2 YFSETQ. Losses at the gene ends were 10 bases for V and 4 bases for J; bases not matched to a gene: 9. The CDR3 region is CASRTGLATEAFF. CDR3 coding DNA: TGCGCCTCGAGGACAGGGCTGGCCACTGAAGCTTTCTTT.

This chain links TRBV27 with TRBJ2-3; D perhaps matches TRBD1 (8 bases). The germline V and J ends were trimmed by 0 bases and 3 bases, with 13 bases remaining between them. The CDR3 sequence is 16 residues long. Germline lookup yields CDR1 MNHEY and CDR2 SMNVEV (reference sequence). The CDR3 loop reads CASSLSNRGGTDTQYF. The CDR3 DNA reads TGTGCCAGCAGTTTATCGAACAGGGGGGGGACAGATACGCAGTATTTT.

V usage is TRBV28 and J usage is TRBJ1-5, with TRBD1 matching over 7 bases. The CDR3 sequence is 14 residues long. The V gene end was trimmed by 4 bases and the J gene end by 7 bases; junction bases not matched to a gene: 7. The germline gives CDR1 MDHEN, CDR2 SYDVKM. DNA of the CDR3: TGTGCCAGCAGTTCTAGACAGGGAGGCCAGCCCCAGCATTTT. This encodes CASSSRQGGQPQHF. The full variable domain, completed using reference TRBV28 and TRBJ1-5, is DVKVTQSSRYLVKRTGEKVFLECVQDMDHENMFWYRQDPGLGLRLIYFSYDVKMKEKGDIPEGYSVSREKKERFSLILESASTNQTSMYLCASSSRQGGQPQHFGDGTRLSIL.

The chain joins TRBV27 to TRBJ2-3; TRBD2 aligns across 10 bases. Germline assignment: CDR1 MNHEY and CDR2 SMNVEV (reference sequence). The J segment lost 6 bases and the V segment lost 6 bases, leaving 3 bases of the junction unmatched. The CDR3 length is 13 residues. The CDR3 loop reads CASRGSGRDTQYF. The DNA for the CDR3 is TGTGCCAGCAGGGGTAGCGGGAGGGATACGCAGTATTTT.

This clone has a handful of counts. The chain is built from TRBV5-8 and TRBJ1-1; D unresolved. The length of the CDR3 is 14 residues. V lost 2 bases and J lost 6, with 14 bases in between. In germline, CDR1 is SGHTS, CDR2 YDEGEE. The CDR3 nucleotides are TGTGCCAGCAGCTTAGGAGGGTACCTGGCTGAAGCTTTCTTT. Translation: CASSLGGYLAEAFF. The entire variable domain, with the rest obtained from reference TRBV5-8 and TRBJ1-1, is as follows: EAGVTQSPTHLIKTRGQQATLRCSPISGHTSVYWYQQALGLGLQFLLWYDEGEERNRGNFPPRFSGRQFPNYSSELNVNALELEDSALYLCASSLGGYLAEAFFGQGTRLTVV.

V and J are TRBV9 and TRBJ2-5; possibly TRBD1 for D (6 bases). V shed 3 bases and J shed 4 bases, with 16 bases lying between them. CDR1 is SGDLS, CDR2 YYNGEE, per germline. The CDR3 has 15 residues. The CDR3 nucleotides are TGTGCCAGCAGCGGGGACACGAGGGGGTCAGAGACCCAGTACTTC. It specifies CASSGDTRGSETQYF.

The V and J genes are TRBV4-2 and TRBJ1-2, with D tentatively TRBD1 (6 bases). V shed 0 bases and J shed 4 bases, with 15 bases lying between them. Germline loops: CDR1 LGHNA, CDR2 YNFKEQ. This CDR3 has 16 amino acids. The CDR3 nucleotides read TGTGCCAGCAGCCAAGAACAGGGCAGGGGCTTCTATGGCTACACCTTC. Translated: CASSQEQGRGFYGYTF.

This chain links TRBV19 with TRBJ1-2, with a possible D match to TRBD1 (6 bases). This CDR3 has 14 amino acids. V lost 3 bases, J lost 4 bases, and 12 bases lay in between. CDR1 and CDR2 (germline): LNHDA, SQIVND (reference sequence). CDR3 nucleotides: TGTGCCAGTAGTATTGGGGGCATGATCTATGGCTACACCTTC. Protein: CASSIGGMIYGYTF.

The CDR3 loop is CASSSPPGVANTEAFF. In DNA, the CDR3 is TGTGCCAGTAGTTCACCCCCAGGGGTGGCGAACACTGAAGCTTTCTTT. V usage is TRBV19 and J usage is TRBJ1-1; the D gene is possibly TRBD1 (6 bases). V lost 5 bases and J 1 base, leaving 17 bases between the germline ends. The CDR3 consists of 16 residues. CDR1 and CDR2 from the germline V gene are LNHDA and SQIVND (reference sequence).

The chain carries TRBV28 and TRBJ1-5, with 11 positions matching TRBD1. Germline V CDR1 and CDR2: MDHEN, SYDVKM. The length of the CDR3 is 16 residues. Trimming took 5 bases from V and 6 from J; bases not matched to a gene: 9. The CDR3 here is CASSPPDRGLPQPQHF. For the CDR3, the DNA is TGTGCCAGCAGTCCCCCGGACAGGGGGCTTCCTCAGCCCCAGCATTTT.